This note documents a single T cell receptor (beta chain) sequence. Its antigen is not yet known. Per-base quality was not reported, and no clone a single base away is much larger than it. The trim is 0 bases for V and 6 bases for J, with a gap of 10 bases between the germline ends. CDR1 and CDR2 were assigned from the germline V gene as SGHRS and YFSETQ. The cysteine opens and the phenylalanine closes a CDR3 of 13 amino acids. Here the CDR3 DNA is all that survives: 39 bases in frame from base 1. At diagnosis, tumor, uninvolved tumor-adjacent lung and peripheral blood were collected and then preserved as a mix of FFPE and fresh-frozen material. For TCR repertoire profiling, blood samples were analyzed as peripheral blood mononuclear cells. These data belong to a study of T cells in localized non-small cell lung cancer (TCRdb year 2020). For the study in its entirety: The study analyzed T cell repertoires of 200 to 250 early-stage NSCLC patients, comparing tumors and uninvolved tumor-adjacent lungs. The cohort was made up of under 250 treatment-naive NSCLC patients whose localized lung tumors had been resected. The mean age of the NSCLC patients was roughly 70 years, with 130 or so men and 95 to 110 women.

Broader findings and caveats from the paper: Because of the exploratory design, TCR variables were selected using unadjusted p-values without false-discovery rate correction. The highest T cell clonality was observed in uninvolved tumor-adjacent lung, where clonality exceeded that of tumor, suggesting that antigenic responses were more focused in uninvolved tumor-adjacent lung. Because multi-region tumor sequencing was not done, intratumor heterogeneity could not be ruled out. A median of 57 of the top 100 tumor clones turned up in the paired uninvolved adjacent lung, and roughly 28 of those clones also ranked among the top 100 of that same adjacent lung. Longer overall survival was associated with higher T cell density in blood, whereas shorter survival was associated with higher clonality in adjacent lung.

The immunoSEQ Assay was used to sequence TCR beta CDR3 regions from DNA. In the original analysis: T cell density was computed as TCR beta template counts normalized to usable DNA estimated by amplifying housekeeping genes. Richness was estimated with the preseqR package, extrapolating to 400,000 templates for PBMC samples and 120,000 templates for tissue samples. Clonality was defined by subtracting Pielou's evenness from one. Tissue-enriched TCRs were identified through differential abundance testing performed on productive amino-acid clonotypes, with a minimum total count of 5 and an alpha of 0.1. Repertoire overlap between compartments was quantified with the Jaccard Index and Morisita Overlap Index. TCR beta CDR3s were clustered by GLIPH together with public tetramer-defined viral CDR3s, and at least three viral sequences plus V-gene enrichment were required for viral motifs. TCRdb holds this immuneACCESS table with in-frame rearrangements only. Some clones are missing; in checked studies, unresolved V genes explain under half, and the rest has no known cause. V and J calls and clone size are copied from that table; D and trimming were computed from the DNA. This sample comprises some 85,000 clones, roughly 80% of them detected only once. Of the sample, less than 20% falls within the top ten clones.

The sequences come from PBMCs, collected before any cancer treatment. The chain is assembled from TRBV5-1 and TRBJ2-7, with no confidently assigned D gene. The receptor was derived from a man aged 40 to 69 with stage II squamous cell lung carcinoma. The bases are TGCGCCAGCAGCTTGGGAGCTGGAAGCGAGCAGTACTTC. Translated, this gives CASSLGAGSEQYF.